This T cell receptor beta chain emerged from a study of cytomegalovirus exposure and HLA in healthy donors. General study results and limits: For most TCR beta V segments, an earlier analysis put the productive rate at about 87% or about 30% of the time. Associated with HLA alleles at 0.05 false discovery rate in a later analysis were some 18,000 TCR beta sequences.

PCR primers comprised 60 Vbeta and 13 Jbeta primers. Authors' processing steps: Counted up in a later analysis, unique TCR beta chains came to 65 million to 100 million, with about 9.9 million shared. The repertoire was sequenced with immunoSEQ multiplex PCR; TCRdb's copy has only in-frame clones and lacks some. The V and J calls and clone size were taken over from that table, and D and trimming were inferred from the DNA. This repertoire shows 270,000 or so clones, just over 85% found once; its top ten account for approximately 4.3%. Notes on this clone: The antigen is undetermined.

J was trimmed by 3 bases and V by 0 bases; bases with no gene match: 0. This CDR3 is built from 14 residues. In germline, CDR1 is SGHVS, CDR2 FQNEAQ. The material sequenced was PBMCs. This chain uses TRBV7-8 with TRBJ2-3; TRBD2 matches at 7 bases. The TCR was taken from a man aged 40-50 years in good health and CMV-seropositive. In DNA form, the CDR3 reads TGTGCCAGCAGCTTAGCGGGAGGGACAGATACGCAGTATTTT. Protein: CASSLAGGTDTQYF.